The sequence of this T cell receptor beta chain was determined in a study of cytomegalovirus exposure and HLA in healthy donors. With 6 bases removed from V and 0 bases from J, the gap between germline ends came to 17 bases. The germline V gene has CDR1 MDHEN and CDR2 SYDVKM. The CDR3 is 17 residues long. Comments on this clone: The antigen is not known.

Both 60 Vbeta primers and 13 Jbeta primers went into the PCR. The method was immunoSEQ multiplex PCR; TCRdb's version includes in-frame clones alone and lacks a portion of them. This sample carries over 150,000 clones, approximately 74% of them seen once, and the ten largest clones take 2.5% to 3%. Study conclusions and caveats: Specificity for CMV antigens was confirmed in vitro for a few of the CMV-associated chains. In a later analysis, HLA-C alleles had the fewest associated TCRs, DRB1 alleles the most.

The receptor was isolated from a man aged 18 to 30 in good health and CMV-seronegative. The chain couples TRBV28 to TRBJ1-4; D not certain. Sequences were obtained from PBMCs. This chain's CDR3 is CASRPSQGQATNEKLFF. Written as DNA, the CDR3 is TGTGCCAGCAGGCCCTCACAAGGCCAGGCAACTAATGAAAAACTGTTTTTT.